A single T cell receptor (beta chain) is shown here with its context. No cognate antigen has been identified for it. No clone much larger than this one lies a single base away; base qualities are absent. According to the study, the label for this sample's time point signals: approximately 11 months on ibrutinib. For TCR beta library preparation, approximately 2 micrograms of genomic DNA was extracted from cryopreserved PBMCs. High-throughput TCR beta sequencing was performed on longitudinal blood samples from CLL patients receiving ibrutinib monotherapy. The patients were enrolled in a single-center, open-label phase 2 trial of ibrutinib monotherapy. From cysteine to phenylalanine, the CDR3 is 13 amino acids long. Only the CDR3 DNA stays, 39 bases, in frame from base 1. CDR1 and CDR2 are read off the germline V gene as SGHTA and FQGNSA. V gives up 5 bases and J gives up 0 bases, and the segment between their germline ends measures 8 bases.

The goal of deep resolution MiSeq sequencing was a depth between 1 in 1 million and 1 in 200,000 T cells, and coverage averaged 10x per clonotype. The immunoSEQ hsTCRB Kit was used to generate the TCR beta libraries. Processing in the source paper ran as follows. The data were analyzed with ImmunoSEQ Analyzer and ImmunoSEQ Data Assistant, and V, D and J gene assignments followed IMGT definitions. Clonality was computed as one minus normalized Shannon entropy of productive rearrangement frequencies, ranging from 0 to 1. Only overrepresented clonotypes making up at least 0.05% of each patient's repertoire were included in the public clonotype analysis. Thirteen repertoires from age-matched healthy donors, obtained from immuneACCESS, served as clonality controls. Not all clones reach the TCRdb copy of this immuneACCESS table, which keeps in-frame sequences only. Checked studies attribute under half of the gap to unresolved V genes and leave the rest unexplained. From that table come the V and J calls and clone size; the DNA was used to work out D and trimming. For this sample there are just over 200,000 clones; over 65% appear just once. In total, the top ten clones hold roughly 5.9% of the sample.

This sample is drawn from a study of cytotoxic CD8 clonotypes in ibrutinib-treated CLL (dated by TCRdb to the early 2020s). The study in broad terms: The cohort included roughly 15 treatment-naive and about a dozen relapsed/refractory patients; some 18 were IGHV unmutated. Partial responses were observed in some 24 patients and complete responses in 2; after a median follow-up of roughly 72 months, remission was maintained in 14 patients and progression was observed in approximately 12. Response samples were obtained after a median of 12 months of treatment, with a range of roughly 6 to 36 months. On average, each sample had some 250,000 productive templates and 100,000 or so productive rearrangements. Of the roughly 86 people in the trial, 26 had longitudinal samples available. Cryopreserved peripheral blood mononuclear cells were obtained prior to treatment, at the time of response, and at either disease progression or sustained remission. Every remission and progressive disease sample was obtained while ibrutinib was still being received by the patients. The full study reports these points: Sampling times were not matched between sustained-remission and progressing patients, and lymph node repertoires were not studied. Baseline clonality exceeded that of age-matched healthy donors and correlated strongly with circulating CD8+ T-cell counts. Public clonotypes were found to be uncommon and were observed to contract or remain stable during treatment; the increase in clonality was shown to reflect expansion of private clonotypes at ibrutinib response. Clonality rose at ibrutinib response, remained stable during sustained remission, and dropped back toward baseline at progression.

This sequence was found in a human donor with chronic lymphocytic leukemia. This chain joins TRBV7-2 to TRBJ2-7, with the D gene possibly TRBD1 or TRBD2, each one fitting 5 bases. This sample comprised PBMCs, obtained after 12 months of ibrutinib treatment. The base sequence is TGTGCCAGCAGCCCGGGGACCTCCTACGAGCAGTACTTC. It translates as CASSPGTSYEQYF. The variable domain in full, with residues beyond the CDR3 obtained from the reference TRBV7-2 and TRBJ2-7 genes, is GAGVSQSPSNKVTEKGKDVELRCDPISGHTALYWYRQSLGQGLEFLIYFQGNSAPDKSGLPSDRFSAERTGGSVSTLTIQRTQQEDSAVYLCASSPGTSYEQYFGPGTRLTVT.